Shown below are 26 T cell receptor beta chains from a single sample sequenced in a study of cytomegalovirus exposure and HLA in healthy donors. PCR used 60 Vbeta primers and 13 Jbeta primers. Libraries were prepared by immunoSEQ multiplex PCR; TCRdb keeps only in-frame clonotypes and omits some of them. The sample contains 100,000 to 150,000 clones, roughly 80% of which appear only once. Sequencing was done on a sample of PBMCs. The receptors here all came from a woman aged 18-35 years in good health and CMV-seronegative.

The chain links TRBV6-5 to TRBJ1-1; TRBD1 might be the D (5 bases). Germline V gene lookup returns CDR1 MNHEY and CDR2 SVGAGI. Trimming removed 6 bases at V and 0 bases at J, with 5 bases between. There are 12 residues in the CDR3. The CDR3 here is CASSRVNTEAFF. CDR3 DNA: TGTGCCAGCAGCAGGGTGAACACTGAAGCTTTCTTT.

This sequence joins TRBV7-3 and TRBJ2-3; 10 bases fit TRBD2. The ends lost 5 bases at V and 8 bases at J; junction bases unmatched: 13. CDR3 length: 16 residues. Germline values: CDR1 SGHTA, CDR2 FQGTGA. CDR3 nucleotide sequence: TGTGCCAGCAGCAGTGAACCGGGACTAGCGAAAAGTACGCAGTATTTT. Residues: CASSSEPGLAKSTQYF.

Concerning this clone: The sample has other DNA sequences that encode this CDR3 too. The V call is TRBV7-9, the J call TRBJ1-5; TRBD1 aligns across 7 bases. The CDR3 has 14 residues. Trimming took 4 bases from V and 7 from J; bases not matched to a gene: 7. Germline V CDR1 and CDR2: SEHNR, FQNEAQ (reference sequence). CDR3 in amino acids: CASSSSTGNQPQHF. The CDR3 coding sequence is TGTGCCAGCAGCTCGTCGACAGGGAACCAGCCCCAGCATTTT.

The V and J genes are TRBV19 and TRBJ1-2; D gene uncertain. Germline lookup yields CDR1 LNHDA and CDR2 SQIVND (reference sequence). This CDR3 spans 13 amino acids. V lost 4 bases, J lost 1 base, and 7 bases lay in between. Here the CDR3 DNA reads TGTGCCAGTAGTAAGGAGAATAACTATGGCTACACCTTC. Protein sequence: CASSKENNYGYTF.

About this clone: At one end the junction does not follow the germline gene, possibly because of a read error. The chain uses TRBV29-1 and TRBJ2-1, with 8 bases aligning to TRBD2. Per the germline V gene, CDR1 is SQVTM and CDR2 is ANQGSEA. The CDR3 length is 15 residues. CDR3 DNA: TGCAGCGTGGAAGAGAGCGGGAGCTCCTACAATGAGCAGTTCTTC. It codes for CSVEESGSSYNEQFF.

The V and J genes are TRBV7-6 and TRBJ1-1; 8 bases match TRBD1. Germline V gene sequence: CDR1 SGHVS, CDR2 FNYEAQ. This CDR3 is 14 amino acids long. V shed 1 base and J 5 bases; nucleotides not matched to a gene: 3. The CDR3 DNA reads as TGTGCCAGCAGCTTAGTACAGGGGGGAACTGAAGCTTTCTTT. It codes for CASSLVQGGTEAFF.

This chain joins TRBV27 and TRBJ2-5; D gene ambiguous. TRBJ2-7 matches the DNA end more closely, so the J call is doubtful. This CDR3 spans 15 amino acids. Germline V gene lookup returns CDR1 MNHEY and CDR2 SMNVEV (reference sequence). Written as DNA, the CDR3 is TGTGCCAGCAGTCCGACTGCGTCGGTGTCCTACGAGCAGTACTTC. It is translated as CASSPTASVSYEQYF.

This clone was seen only once. This chain connects TRBV5-1 to TRBJ1-3, with D unclear. Between the trimmed V and J ends, which lost 4 bases and 4 bases, there was a span of 12 bases. The germline CDR1 and CDR2 sequences are SGHRS and YFSETQ. CDR3 length equals 14 residues. In DNA form, the CDR3 reads TGCGCCAGCAGCACCTCAGGATCAGGAAACACCATATATTTT. Protein product: CASSTSGSGNTIYF.

This chain uses TRBV19 with TRBJ2-4, with a weak D call TRBD2 (5 bases). The length of the CDR3 is 13 residues. Trimming took 6 bases from V and 3 from J, leaving 9 bases between them. Per the germline V gene, CDR1 is LNHDA and CDR2 is SQIVND (reference sequence). DNA for the CDR3: TGTGCCAGTAGGGAGGAGATCAAAAACATTCAGTACTTC. It translates to CASREEIKNIQYF.

The CDR3 nucleotides read TGTGCCAGCAGCTTAGGAGGATCTGAGCAGTTCTTC. Its protein product is CASSLGGSEQFF. The chain has TRBV5-4 and TRBJ2-1, with a tentative D call TRBD2 (5 bases). CDR1 and CDR2 from the germline V gene are SGHNT and YYREEE (reference sequence). Trimming left V 2 bases short and J 9 bases short, with 9 bases between. The CDR3 extends over 12 amino acids.

This clone was picked up one time. The rearrangement uses TRBV6-6 and TRBJ1-3; a possible D gene is TRBD1 (6 bases). The V gene's germline CDR1 is MNHNY and CDR2 SVGAGI (reference sequence). This CDR3 has 16 amino acids. V shed 2 bases and J shed 0 bases, with 11 bases lying between them. The CDR3, as DNA: TGTGCCAGCAGTTACCGGGACACCATCTCTGGAAACACCATATATTTT. Protein product: CASSYRDTISGNTIYF.

This clone was detected only once. V gene TRBV20-1 combines with J gene TRBJ1-5; TRBD1 is a possible D gene (6 bases). CDR3 size: 10 residues. Germline CDR1 and CDR2: DFQATT and SNEGSKA (reference sequence). Trimming took 5 bases from V and 8 from J, leaving 7 bases between them. CDR3 residues: CSAWTEPQHF. DNA for the CDR3: TGCAGTGCTTGGACAGAGCCCCAGCATTTT.

This clone was seen a few times. The chain carries TRBV4-1 and TRBJ2-2; D remains ambiguous. Trimming pared 4 bases from V and 0 bases from J, leaving 15 bases between. CDR3 length: 17 residues. Germline CDR1 and CDR2: MGHRA and YSYEKL. The CDR3: CASSRATDPANTGELFF. The DNA of the CDR3 is TGCGCCAGCAGCCGAGCAACCGATCCCGCGAACACCGGGGAGCTGTTTTTT.

The gene calls are TRBV27 and TRBJ1-1, with a possible D match to TRBD1 (6 bases). Germline loops: CDR1 MNHEY, CDR2 SMNVEV (reference sequence). The CDR3 has 13 residues. V lost 5 bases and J lost 5, with 12 bases in between. For the CDR3, the DNA is TGTGCCAGCAGTCCTCAGGGGCTAACTGAAGCTTTCTTT. Protein product: CASSPQGLTEAFF.

The chain has TRBV5-1 and TRBJ2-3; 8 nucleotides match TRBD2. Germline-derived CDR1 and CDR2 are SGHRS and YFSETQ. The CDR3 has 14 residues. V was clipped by 4 bases and J by 6 bases; unmatched bases: 7. CDR3 sequence (DNA): TGCGCCAGCAGCCAGGCGGGGGGTCGGGATACGCAGTATTTT. Translated: CASSQAGGRDTQYF.

The rearrangement uses TRBV6-6 and TRBJ1-2, with unresolved D. V lost 6 bases and J lost 6, with 5 bases in between. The CDR3 spans 10 residues. The V gene's germline CDR1 is MNHNY and CDR2 SVGAGI (reference sequence). The chain's CDR3 is CASRQNGYTF. Here the CDR3 DNA reads TGTGCCAGCAGACAGAATGGCTACACCTTC.

The chain recombines TRBV4-1 with TRBJ2-7; a weak D match, TRBD1 (5 bases). Germline CDR1 reads MGHRA; CDR2 reads YSYEKL. V gave up 1 base and J gave up 2 bases, with 9 bases separating them. This CDR3 is built from 14 residues. CDR3: CASSQVAGPYEQYF. The CDR3 region has the DNA TGCGCCAGCAGCCAAGTGGCAGGGCCCTACGAGCAGTACTTC.

The genes are TRBV7-9 and TRBJ2-5; 12 bases are shared with TRBD2. The CDR3 is made up of 16 amino acids. The V gene end was trimmed by 5 bases and the J gene end by 3 bases; junction bases not matched to a gene: 7. Germline V CDR1 and CDR2: SEHNR, FQNEAQ (reference sequence). Here the CDR3 DNA reads TGTGCCAGCAGCCCGAGGCTAGCGGGGGGGGAAGAGACCCAGTACTTC. Its protein product is CASSPRLAGGEETQYF.

V gene TRBV19 combines with J gene TRBJ2-2, with D possibly being TRBD1 (6 bases). From germline, CDR1 is LNHDA and CDR2 SQIVND (reference sequence). With 2 bases removed from V and 2 bases from J, the gap between germline ends came to 12 bases. This CDR3 contains 16 residues. CDR3 bases: TGTGCCAGTAGTATAACCACGGACAGCAACACCGGGGAGCTGTTTTTT. Encoded protein: CASSITTDSNTGELFF.

This chain uses TRBV6-5 with TRBJ2-2; 8 bases match TRBD1. Germline V CDR1 and CDR2: MNHEY, SVGAGI. The length of the CDR3 is 13 residues. V shed 4 bases and J 6 bases; nucleotides not matched to a gene: 1. CDR3 amino acids: CASSLTGAGELFF. The CDR3 DNA is TGTGCCAGCAGTTTGACAGGGGCCGGGGAGCTGTTTTTT.

The chain joins TRBV5-1 to TRBJ1-4; TRBD1 agrees at 7 bases. This CDR3 comprises 15 residues. Germline loops: CDR1 SGHRS, CDR2 YFSETQ. With V trimmed by 2 bases and J by 7 bases, 8 bases remained unmatched. This CDR3 is CASSFGQVSVEKLFF. The CDR3 coding sequence is TGCGCCAGCAGCTTTGGACAGGTCTCGGTTGAAAAACTGTTTTTT.

This clone has just one count. The V gene is TRBV6-5, the J gene TRBJ1-5; D ambiguous. Per germline, CDR1 MNHEY and CDR2 SVGAGI. V lost 7 bases and J 6 bases, leaving 19 bases between the germline ends. The CDR3 has 15 amino acids. The CDR3 DNA reads TGTGCCAGCATGGACGGGGTGGACGCCGGTCAGCCCCAGCATTTT. Protein product: CASMDGVDAGQPQHF.

CDR3 region: CASSFRDVYGYTF. Here the CDR3 DNA reads TGCGCCAGCAGCTTTCGGGATGTCTATGGCTACACCTTC. The rearrangement uses TRBV4-3 and TRBJ1-2; unclear D gene. This CDR3 is built from 13 residues. The V end was cut by 5 bases, the J end by 4 bases, with 11 bases between. In germline, CDR1 is LGHNA, CDR2 YSLEER.

This clone was counted between two and nine times. The rearrangement joins TRBV5-4 to TRBJ2-7; unclear D gene. Germline V CDR1 and CDR2: SGHNT, YYREEE (reference sequence). V lost 4 bases, J lost 6 bases, and 14 bases lay in between. This CDR3 is built from 13 residues. CDR3 in DNA: TGTGCCAGCAGCCTAATCGATTCGGGCGAGCAGTACTTC. Amino acid sequence: CASSLIDSGEQYF.

Details on this clone: Other DNA sequences from this sample encode an identical CDR3 as well. This chain links TRBV5-1 with TRBJ1-5; 7 bases match TRBD1. CDR1 and CDR2 from the germline V gene are SGHRS and YFSETQ. This CDR3 contains 15 residues. V lost 0 bases, J lost 4 bases, and 4 bases stayed unmatched. The CDR3: CASSLGTGENQPQHF. The CDR3 bases are TGCGCCAGCAGCTTGGGGACAGGTGAGAATCAGCCCCAGCATTTT.

The chain is built from TRBV6-5 and TRBJ2-3, with TRBD2 matching 9 bases. Germline CDR1 and CDR2: MNHEY and SVGAGI. CDR3 length: 14 residues. The V gene end was trimmed by 11 bases and the J gene end by 4 bases; junction bases not matched to a gene: 10. This CDR3 is CAAGAGGRADTQYF. The CDR3 nucleotides read TGTGCCGCGGGGGCGGGGGGGCGTGCAGATACGCAGTATTTT.